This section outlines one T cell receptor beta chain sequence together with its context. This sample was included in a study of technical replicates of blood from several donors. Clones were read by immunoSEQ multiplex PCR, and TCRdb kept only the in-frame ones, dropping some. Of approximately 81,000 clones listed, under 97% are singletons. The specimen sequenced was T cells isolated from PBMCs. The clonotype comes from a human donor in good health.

The CDR3 protein is CAISTSGNNEQFF. In DNA, the CDR3 is TGTGCCATTTCGACTAGCGGGAACAATGAGCAGTTCTTC. V gene TRBV10-3 combines with J gene TRBJ2-1; 11 nucleotides align to TRBD2. The V segment lost 9 bases and the J segment 5 bases; nucleotides outside the gene matches: 3. Germline CDR1 is ENHRY and CDR2 is SYGVKD. The CDR3 totals 13 residues.